Detailed here is one TCR beta chain. The germline V gene has CDR1 SGHTS and CDR2 YDEGEE. CDR3 size: 19 residues. V trimming: 4 bases; J trimming: 3 bases; junction bases outside the gene matches: 15. These data are taken from a study of blood T cell repertoires in COVID-19. Overall study context: Samples taken during acute and convalescent COVID-19 were collected in the United States, Italy and Spain. The cDNA or gDNA used as material had been derived from T cells, B-cell-depleted T cells, or PBMCs.

Original handling: The authors estimated nucleated cell counts from reference gene primer amplification. Sequencing used immunoSEQ multiplex PCR; TCRdb keeps in-frame clones, though not all of them. V, J and clone size are taken as reported in that table, and D and trimming were inferred from the DNA itself. The repertoire holds roughly 380,000 clones, with about 89% as singletons. Seattle enrolled patients during active infection and tracked them longitudinally. The V and J genes are TRBV5-8 and TRBJ2-2; 10 nucleotides agree with TRBD1. This clonotype was sampled from a woman in her thirties or forties with COVID-19, enrolled during active disease. Material for sequencing was peripheral blood. CDR3 amino acids: CASSPLAVWGQGHTGELFF. As DNA, the CDR3 is TGTGCCAGCAGCCCATTGGCCGTTTGGGGACAGGGGCACACCGGGGAGCTGTTTTTT.